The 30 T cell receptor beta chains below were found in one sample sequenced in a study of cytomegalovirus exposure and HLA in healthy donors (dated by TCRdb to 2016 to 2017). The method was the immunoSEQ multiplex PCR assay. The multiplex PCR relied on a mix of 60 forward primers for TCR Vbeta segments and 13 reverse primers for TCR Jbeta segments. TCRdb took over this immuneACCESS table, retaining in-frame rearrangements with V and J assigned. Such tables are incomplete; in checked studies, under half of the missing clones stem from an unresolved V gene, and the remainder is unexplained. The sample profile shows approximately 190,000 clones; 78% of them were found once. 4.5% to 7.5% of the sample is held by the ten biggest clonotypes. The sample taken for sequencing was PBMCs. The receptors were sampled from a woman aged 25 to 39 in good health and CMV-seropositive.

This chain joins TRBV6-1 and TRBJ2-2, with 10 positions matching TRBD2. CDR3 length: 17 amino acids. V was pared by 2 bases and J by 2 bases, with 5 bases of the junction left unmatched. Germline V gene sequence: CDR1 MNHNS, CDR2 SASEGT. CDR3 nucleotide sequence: TGTGCCAGCAGTGAACTTGGACTAGCGGATAACACCGGGGAGCTGTTTTTT. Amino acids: CASSELGLADNTGELFF.

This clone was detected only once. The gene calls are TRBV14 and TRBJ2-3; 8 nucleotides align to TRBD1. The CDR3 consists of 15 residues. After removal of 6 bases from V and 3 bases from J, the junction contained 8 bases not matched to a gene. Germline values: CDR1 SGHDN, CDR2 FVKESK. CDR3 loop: CASSRWTGRTDTQYF. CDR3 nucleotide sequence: TGTGCCAGCAGTCGTTGGACAGGGAGAACAGATACGCAGTATTTT.

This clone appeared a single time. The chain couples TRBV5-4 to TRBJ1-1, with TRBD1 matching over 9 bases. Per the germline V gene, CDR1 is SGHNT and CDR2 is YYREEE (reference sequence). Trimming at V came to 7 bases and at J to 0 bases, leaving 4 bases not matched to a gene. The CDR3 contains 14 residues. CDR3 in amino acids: CASRQGGLNTEAFF. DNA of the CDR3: TGTGCCAGCCGACAGGGGGGCCTGAACACTGAAGCTTTCTTT.

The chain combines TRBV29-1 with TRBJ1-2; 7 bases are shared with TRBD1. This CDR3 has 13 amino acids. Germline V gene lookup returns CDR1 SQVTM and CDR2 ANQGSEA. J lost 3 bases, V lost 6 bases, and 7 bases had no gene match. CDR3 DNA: TGCAGCGTGGTATCCGGGACAGACTATGGCTACACCTTC. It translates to CSVVSGTDYGYTF.

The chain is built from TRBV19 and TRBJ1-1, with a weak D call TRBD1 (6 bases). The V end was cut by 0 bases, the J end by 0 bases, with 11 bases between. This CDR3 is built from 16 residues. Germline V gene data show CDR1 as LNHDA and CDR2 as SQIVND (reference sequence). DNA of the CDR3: TGTGCCAGTAGTATAGATCAGGGGCCGGTGAACACTGAAGCTTTCTTT. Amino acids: CASSIDQGPVNTEAFF. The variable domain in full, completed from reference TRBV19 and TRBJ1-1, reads DGGITQSPKYLFRKEGQNVTLSCEQNLNHDAMYWYRQDPGQGLRLIYYSQIVNDFQKGDIAEGYSVSREKKESFPLTVTSAQKNPTAFYLCASSIDQGPVNTEAFFGQGTRLTVV.

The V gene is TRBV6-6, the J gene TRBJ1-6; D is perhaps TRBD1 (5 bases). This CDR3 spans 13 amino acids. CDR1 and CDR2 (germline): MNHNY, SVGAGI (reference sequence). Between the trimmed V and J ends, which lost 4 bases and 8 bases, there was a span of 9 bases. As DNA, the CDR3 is TGTGCCAGCAGTTTCCGGGGGGATTCACCCCTCCACTTT. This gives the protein CASSFRGDSPLHF.

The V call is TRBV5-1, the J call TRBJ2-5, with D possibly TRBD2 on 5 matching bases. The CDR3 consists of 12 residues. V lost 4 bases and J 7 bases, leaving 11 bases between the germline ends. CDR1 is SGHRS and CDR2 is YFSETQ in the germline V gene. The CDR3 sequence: CASSPGIGTQYF. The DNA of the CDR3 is TGCGCCAGCAGCCCGGGAATTGGGACCCAGTACTTC.

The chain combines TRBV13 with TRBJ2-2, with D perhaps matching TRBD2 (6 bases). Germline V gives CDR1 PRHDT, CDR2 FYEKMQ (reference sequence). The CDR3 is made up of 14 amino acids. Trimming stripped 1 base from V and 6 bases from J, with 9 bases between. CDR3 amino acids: CASSLAGVAGELFF. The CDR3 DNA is TGTGCCAGCAGCTTAGCGGGAGTTGCCGGGGAGCTGTTTTTT.

The CDR3 sequence: CASSRSGNTEAFF. In DNA form, the CDR3 reads TGTGCCAGCAGTAGATCGGGGAACACTGAAGCTTTCTTT. V usage is TRBV6-5 and J usage is TRBJ1-1; D remains ambiguous. This CDR3 has 13 residues. V gave up 5 bases and J gave up 1 base, with 8 bases separating them. Germline-derived CDR1 and CDR2 are MNHEY and SVGAGI.

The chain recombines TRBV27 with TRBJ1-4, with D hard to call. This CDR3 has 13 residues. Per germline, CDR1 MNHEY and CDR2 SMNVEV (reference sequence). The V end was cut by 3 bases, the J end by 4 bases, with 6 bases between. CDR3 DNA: TGTGCCAGCAGTTTCTACTATAATGAAAAACTGTTTTTT. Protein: CASSFYYNEKLFF.

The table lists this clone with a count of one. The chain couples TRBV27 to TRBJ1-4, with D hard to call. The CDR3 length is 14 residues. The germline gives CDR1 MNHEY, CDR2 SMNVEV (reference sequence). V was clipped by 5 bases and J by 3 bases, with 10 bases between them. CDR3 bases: TGTGCCAGCAGTCAACACACAGCTAATGAAAAACTGTTTTTT. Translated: CASSQHTANEKLFF.

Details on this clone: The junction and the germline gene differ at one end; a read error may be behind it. The CDR3 loop is CSSSNTPGRDRNSPLHF. CDR3 nucleotide sequence: TGTTCCAGCAGCAATACCCCCGGGCGGGACAGAAATTCACCCCTCCACTTT. The chain couples TRBV7-9 to TRBJ1-6, with 7 bases identical to TRBD1. CDR3 length: 17 residues. Germline V gene sequence: CDR1 SEHNR, CDR2 FQNEAQ (reference sequence). Combining the CDR3 with reference TRBV7-9 and TRBJ1-6 gives the whole variable domain DTGVSQNPRHKITKRGQNVTFRCDPISEHNRLYWYRQTLGQGPEFLTYFQNEAQLEKSRLLSDRFSAERPKGSFSTLEIQRTEQGDSAMYLCSSSNTPGRDRNSPLHFGNGTRLTVT.

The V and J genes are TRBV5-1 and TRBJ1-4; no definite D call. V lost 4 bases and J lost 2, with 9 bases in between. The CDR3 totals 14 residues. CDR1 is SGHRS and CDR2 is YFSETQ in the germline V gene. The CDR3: CASSDVGTNEKLFF. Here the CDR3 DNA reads TGCGCCAGCAGCGACGTGGGCACTAATGAAAAACTGTTTTTT.

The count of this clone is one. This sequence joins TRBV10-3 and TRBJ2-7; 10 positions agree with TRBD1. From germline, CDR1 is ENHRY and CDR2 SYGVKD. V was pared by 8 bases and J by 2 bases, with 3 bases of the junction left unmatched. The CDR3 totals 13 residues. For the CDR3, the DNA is TGTGCCATCCGGGGACAGGGGACCTACGAGCAGTACTTC. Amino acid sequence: CAIRGQGTYEQYF.

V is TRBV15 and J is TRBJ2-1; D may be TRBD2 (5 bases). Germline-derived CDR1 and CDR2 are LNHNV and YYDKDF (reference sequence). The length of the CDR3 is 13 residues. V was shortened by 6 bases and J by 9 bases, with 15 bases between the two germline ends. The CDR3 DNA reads TGTGCCACCAGGAGCTTAGTAGGGAGTGAGCAGTTCTTC. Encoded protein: CATRSLVGSEQFF. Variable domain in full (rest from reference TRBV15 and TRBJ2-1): DAMVIQNPRYQVTQFGKPVTLSCSQTLNHNVMYWYQQKSSQAPKLLFHYYDKDFNNEADTPDNFQSRRPNTSFCFLDIRSPGLGDTAMYLCATRSLVGSEQFFGPGTRLTVL.

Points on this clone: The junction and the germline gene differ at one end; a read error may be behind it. This CDR3 is CSSSPSGTEAFF. DNA for the CDR3: TGTTCCAGCAGCCCCTCCGGGACTGAAGCTTTCTTT. The rearrangement links TRBV7-9 to TRBJ1-1; D remains unclear. CDR1 SEHNR and CDR2 FQNEAQ come from the germline V gene (reference sequence). This CDR3 contains 12 residues.

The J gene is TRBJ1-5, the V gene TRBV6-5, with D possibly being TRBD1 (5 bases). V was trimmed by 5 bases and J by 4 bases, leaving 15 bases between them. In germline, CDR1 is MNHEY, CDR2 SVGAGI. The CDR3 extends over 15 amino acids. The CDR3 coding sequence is TGTGCCAGCAGTCGGACGACCGGGGGGAATCAGCCCCAGCATTTT. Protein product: CASSRTTGGNQPQHF.

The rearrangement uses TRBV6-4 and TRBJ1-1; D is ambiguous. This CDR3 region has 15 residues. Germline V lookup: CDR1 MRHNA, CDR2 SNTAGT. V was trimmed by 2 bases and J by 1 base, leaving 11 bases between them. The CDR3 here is CASSDAAGENTEAFF. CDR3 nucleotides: TGTGCCAGCAGTGACGCGGCCGGAGAGAACACTGAAGCTTTCTTT.

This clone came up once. As DNA, the CDR3 is TGTGCCAGCAGTTTCGCGACAGGGGCCGACGAGCAGTACTTC. Amino acid sequence: CASSFATGADEQYF. This rearrangement joins TRBV6-5 to TRBJ2-7; 8 nucleotides line up with TRBD1. The CDR3 is 14 amino acids. The germline gives CDR1 MNHEY, CDR2 SVGAGI. After removal of 4 bases from V and 5 bases from J, the junction contained 7 bases not matched to a gene.

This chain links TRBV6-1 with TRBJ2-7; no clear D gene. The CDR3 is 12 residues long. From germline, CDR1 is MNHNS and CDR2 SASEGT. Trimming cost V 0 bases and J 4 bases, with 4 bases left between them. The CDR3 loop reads CASSEAGYEQYF. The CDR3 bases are TGTGCCAGCAGTGAAGCCGGGTACGAGCAGTACTTC.

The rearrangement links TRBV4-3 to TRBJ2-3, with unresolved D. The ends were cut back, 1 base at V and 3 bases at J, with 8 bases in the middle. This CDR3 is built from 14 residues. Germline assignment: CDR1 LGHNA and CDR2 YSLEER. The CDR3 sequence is CASSQAGRTDTQYF. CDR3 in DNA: TGCGCCAGCAGCCAAGCGGGTCGAACAGATACGCAGTATTTT.

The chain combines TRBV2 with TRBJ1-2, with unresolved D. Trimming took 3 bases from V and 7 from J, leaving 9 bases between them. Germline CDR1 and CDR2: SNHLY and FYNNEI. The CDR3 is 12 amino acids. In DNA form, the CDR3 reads TGTGCCAGCAGTGATACGAGGGTTGGCTACACCTTC. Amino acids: CASSDTRVGYTF. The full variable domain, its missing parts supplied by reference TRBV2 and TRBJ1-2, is EPEVTQTPSHQVTQMGQEVILRCVPISNHLYFYWYRQILGQKVEFLVSFYNNEISEKSEIFDDQFSVERPDGSNFTLKIRSTKLEDSAMYFCASSDTRVGYTFGSGTRLTVV.

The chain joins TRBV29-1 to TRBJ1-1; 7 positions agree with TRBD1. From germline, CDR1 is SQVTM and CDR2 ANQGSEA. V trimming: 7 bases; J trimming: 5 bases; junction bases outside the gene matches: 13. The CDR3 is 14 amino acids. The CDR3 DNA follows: TGCAGCGCTGCGCCCGGACAGGTTTGGACTGAAGCTTTCTTT. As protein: CSAAPGQVWTEAFF. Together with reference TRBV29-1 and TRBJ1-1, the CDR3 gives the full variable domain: SAVISQKPSRDICQRGTSLTIQCQVDSQVTMMFWYRQQPGQSLTLIATANQGSEATYESGFVIDKFPISRPNLTFSTLTVSNMSPEDSSIYLCSAAPGQVWTEAFFGQGTRLTVV.

CDR3 sequence reads: CAREGGISAYEQYF. The DNA of the CDR3 is TGTGCCAGAGAGGGAGGGATTTCCGCCTACGAGCAGTACTTC. The chain joins TRBV6-1 to TRBJ2-7, with 7 bases fitting TRBD2. There are 14 residues in the CDR3. In germline, CDR1 is MNHNS, CDR2 SASEGT. J gave up 2 bases and V 9 bases, and 10 bases lay outside the gene matches.

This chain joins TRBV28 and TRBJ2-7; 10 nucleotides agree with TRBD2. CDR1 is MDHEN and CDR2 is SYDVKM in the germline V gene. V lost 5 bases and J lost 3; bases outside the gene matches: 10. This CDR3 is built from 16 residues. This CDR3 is CASSPPEREGRYEQYF. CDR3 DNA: TGTGCCAGCAGTCCCCCTGAGCGGGAGGGCCGCTACGAGCAGTACTTC. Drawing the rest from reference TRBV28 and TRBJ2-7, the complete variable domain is DVKVTQSSRYLVKRTGEKVFLECVQDMDHENMFWYRQDPGLGLRLIYFSYDVKMKEKGDIPEGYSVSREKKERFSLILESASTNQTSMYLCASSPPEREGRYEQYFGPGTRLTVT.

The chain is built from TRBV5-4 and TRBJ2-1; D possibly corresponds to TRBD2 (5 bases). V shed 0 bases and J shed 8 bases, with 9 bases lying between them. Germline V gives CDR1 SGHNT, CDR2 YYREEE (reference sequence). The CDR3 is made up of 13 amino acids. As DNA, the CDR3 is TGTGCCAGCAGCTTGGAGAGCGGAGATGAGCAGTTCTTC. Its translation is CASSLESGDEQFF.

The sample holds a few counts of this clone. The CDR3 here is CASSLKRDLSYNEQFF. The CDR3 nucleotides read TGCGCCAGCAGCTTAAAACGGGACTTGTCGTACAATGAGCAGTTCTTC. This rearrangement joins TRBV5-1 to TRBJ2-1; D perhaps matches TRBD2 (6 bases). Germline V gene sequence: CDR1 SGHRS, CDR2 YFSETQ. This CDR3 region has 16 residues. Trimming took off 2 bases at V and 4 bases at J, with 16 bases between the two ends.

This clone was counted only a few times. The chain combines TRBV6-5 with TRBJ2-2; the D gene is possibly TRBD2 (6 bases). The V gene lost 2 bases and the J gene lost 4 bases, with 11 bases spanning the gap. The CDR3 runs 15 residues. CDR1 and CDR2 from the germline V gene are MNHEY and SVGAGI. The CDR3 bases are TGTGCCAGCAGTTACACGGACGGGGGCACCGGGGAGCTGTTTTTT. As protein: CASSYTDGGTGELFF.

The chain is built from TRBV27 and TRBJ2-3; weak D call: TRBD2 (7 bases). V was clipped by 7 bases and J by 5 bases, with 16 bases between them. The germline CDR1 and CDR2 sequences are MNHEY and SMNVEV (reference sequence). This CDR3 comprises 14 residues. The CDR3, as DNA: TGTGCCAGCAACCGGGGGGCTGCGGGAGATACGCAGTATTTT. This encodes CASNRGAAGDTQYF.

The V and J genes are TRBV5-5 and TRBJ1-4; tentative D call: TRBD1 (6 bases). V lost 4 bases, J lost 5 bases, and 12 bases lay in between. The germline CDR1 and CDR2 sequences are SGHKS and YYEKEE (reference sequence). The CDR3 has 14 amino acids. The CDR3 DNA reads TGTGCCAGCAGCAGTGGACAGCAAAATGAAAAACTGTTTTTT. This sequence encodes CASSSGQQNEKLFF.